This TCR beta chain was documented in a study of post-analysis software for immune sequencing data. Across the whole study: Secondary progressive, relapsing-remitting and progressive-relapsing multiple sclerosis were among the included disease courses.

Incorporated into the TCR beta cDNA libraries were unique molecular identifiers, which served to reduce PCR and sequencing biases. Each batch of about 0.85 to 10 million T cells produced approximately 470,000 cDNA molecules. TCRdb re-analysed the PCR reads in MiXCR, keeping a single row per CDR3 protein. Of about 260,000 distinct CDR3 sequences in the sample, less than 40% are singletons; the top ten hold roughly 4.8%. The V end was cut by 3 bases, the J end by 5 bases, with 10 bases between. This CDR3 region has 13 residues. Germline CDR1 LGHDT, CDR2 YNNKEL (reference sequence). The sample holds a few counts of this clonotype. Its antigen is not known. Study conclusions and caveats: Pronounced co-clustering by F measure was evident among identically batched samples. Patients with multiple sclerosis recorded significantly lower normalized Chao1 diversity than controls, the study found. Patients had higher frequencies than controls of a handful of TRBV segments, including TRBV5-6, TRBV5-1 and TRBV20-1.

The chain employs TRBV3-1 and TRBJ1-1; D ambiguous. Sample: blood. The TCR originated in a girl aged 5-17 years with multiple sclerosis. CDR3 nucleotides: TGTGCCAGCAGCCAGGACCCCAGGACTGAAGCTTTCTTT. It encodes CASSQDPRTEAFF.